This T cell receptor (beta chain) is from a study of metastatic and nonmetastatic thyroid tumors. Study-level background: Patients with malignant and benign thyroid disease provided blood and tumor or nodule tissue, whose repertoires were compared.

No patient had received any treatment before thyroid surgery. As regards this clone: A read error may produce the germline difference seen at one junction end.

The CDR3 is 14 amino acids. CDR1 and CDR2 from the germline V gene are SGHTA and FQGNSA. TCRdb re-clonotyped the PCR reads through MiXCR. The table lists tens of thousands of clones, around 13% of them singletons, with over 7% in the top ten. Source material: tumor tissue. This receptor was identified in a female donor with papillary thyroid cancer or a benign thyroid nodule (not recorded which). Some clones in this sample may be carry-over from other donors' samples. This sequence joins TRBV7-2 and TRBJ2-5; D is undetermined. The CDR3 loop is CASSPYWGRETQYF. In DNA form, the CDR3 reads TGTGCCAGCAGCCCCTATTGGGGTCGAGAGACACAGTACTTC.